The 13 T cell receptor beta chains below come from one sample, sequenced in a study of neurological immune-mediated disorders (dated by TCRdb to 2018 to 2020). Libraries were constructed by 5' RACE. The listed sequencing device is Illumina HiSeq 2500. The public sequencing data were trimmed at Q25 with fastp and processed into clonotypes with MiXCR by TCRdb, which kept only in-frame beta chains. Entries that share a CDR3 protein sequence are merged under the most common genes and DNA. The sample data list about 27,000 distinct CDR3 sequences, and approximately 21% of these were observed just once. Of the sample, about a sixth is held by the ten largest clones. The sequencing input was PBMCs. These receptors were taken from a woman aged 55-70 years in good health.

Ten or more counts support this clonotype. This chain links TRBV28 with TRBJ2-6; D is uncertain. Germline CDR1 MDHEN, CDR2 SYDVKM. This CDR3 is 15 amino acids long. The V gene lost 6 bases and the J gene lost 0 bases, with 9 bases spanning the gap. In nucleotides, the CDR3 is TGTGCCAGCAGCCAACCGGTCTCTGGGGCCAACGTCCTGACTTTC. Encoded protein: CASSQPVSGANVLTF.

This clonotype was observed many times. The V and J genes are TRBV12-3 or TRBV12-4 and TRBJ1-5, with unresolved D. The length of the CDR3 is 11 residues. The chain's CDR3 is CGLRVGQPQHF. The CDR3, as DNA: TGTGGCCTACGGGTCGGTCAGCCCCAGCATTTT.

In its sample, this clonotype was seen many times. The chain recombines TRBV7-3 with TRBJ2-7; 12 bases map to TRBD2. The CDR3 is made up of 15 amino acids. V lost 6 bases, J lost 3 bases, and 6 bases stayed unmatched. CDR1 and CDR2 (germline): SGHTA, FQGTGA. The CDR3 spells CASSPGLAGFYEQYF. CDR3 nucleotide sequence: TGTGCCAGCAGTCCTGGACTAGCGGGGTTCTACGAGCAGTACTTC.

This clonotype was found many times. The chain employs TRBV4-1 and TRBJ2-7; 10 bases fit TRBD1. The CDR3 extends over 15 amino acids. Germline CDR1 and CDR2: MGHRA and YSYEKL. V gave up 4 bases and J gave up 3 bases; unmatched junction bases: 6. In DNA, the CDR3 is TGCGCCAGCAGCCCCCGGGACAGGGGAAACTACGAGCAGTACTTC. Translation gives CASSPRDRGNYEQYF.

Worth noting for this clonotype: One end of the junction varies from germline; a read error may be responsible. This sequence joins TRBV6-2 or TRBV6-3 and TRBJ1-2; TRBD1 might be the D (6 bases). The germline V gene has CDR1 MNHEY and CDR2 SVGEGT. The CDR3 sequence is 14 residues long. The CDR3 here is CASSTLGQIYGNTF. CDR3 sequence (DNA): TGTGCCAGCTCCACCCTAGGACAGATATATGGCAACACCTTC.

This clonotype was detected many times. This chain uses TRBV29-1 with TRBJ2-7, with TRBD2 identical over 11 bases. CDR3 length: 17 residues. V shed 2 bases and J 5 bases; nucleotides not matched to a gene: 14. CDR1 SQVTM and CDR2 ANQGSEA come from the germline V gene. CDR3 region: CSVESERPLAGGNEQYF. CDR3 nucleotides: TGCAGCGTTGAATCCGAAAGGCCCCTAGCGGGAGGAAACGAGCAGTACTTC.

This clonotype showed up many times. The chain is built from TRBV5-1 and TRBJ2-2; either TRBD1 or TRBD2 may fit D (5 bases each). CDR1 SGHRS and CDR2 YFSETQ come from the germline V gene. Trimming shortened V by 4 bases and J by 2 bases, and 12 bases separated the two germline ends. The CDR3 contains 15 residues. This CDR3 is CASSEPGGNTGELFF. CDR3 sequence (DNA): TGCGCCAGCAGCGAGCCTGGGGGTAACACCGGGGAGCTGTTTTTT.

As concerns this clonotype: One base away lies a much larger clone, so this may be a sequencing read error. The CDR3 DNA is TGCAGTGCTAGAGACCATTCAGGAGGGAGCTACGAGCAGTACTTC. This gives the protein CSARDHSGGSYEQYF. The V gene is TRBV20-1, the J gene TRBJ2-7; TRBD2 might be the D (6 bases). The V and J ends lost 0 bases and 3 bases respectively, with 15 bases between them. This CDR3 contains 15 residues. Germline V lookup: CDR1 DFQATT, CDR2 SNEGSKA (reference sequence).

This clonotype was observed a few times. The CDR3 loop reads CASSHGMGTEAFF. The CDR3 DNA follows: TGTGCCAGCAGCCACGGCATGGGGACTGAAGCTTTCTTT. The chain couples TRBV14 to TRBJ1-1; D gene ambiguous. The CDR3 extends over 13 amino acids. The germline V gene encodes CDR1 SGHDN and CDR2 FVKESK. Trimming stripped 3 bases from V and 5 bases from J, with 10 bases between.

This clonotype was observed a single time. The V gene is TRBV28, the J gene TRBJ1-1; D possibly corresponds to TRBD1 (6 bases). CDR1 and CDR2 (germline): MDHEN, SYDVKM. V was shortened by 3 bases and J by 2 bases, with 13 bases between the two germline ends. The CDR3 totals 15 residues. The CDR3 nucleotides are TGTGCCAGCAGTTTTGTTGAACAGGGAAACACTGAAGCTTTCTTT. Translating gives CASSFVEQGNTEAFF.

Concerning this clonotype itself: The germline gene is not matched at one end of the junction; a read error may be the cause. The J gene is TRBJ1-4, the V gene TRBV4-3, with D possibly TRBD1 on 5 matching bases. The CDR3 length is 16 residues. CDR1 and CDR2 from the germline V gene are LGHNA and YSLEER. The CDR3 loop is CASRQEVWGAYEKMFF. In DNA, the CDR3 is TGCGCCAGCAGACAAGAAGTGTGGGGCGCTTACGAAAAAATGTTTTTT.

This clonotype was recorded at least ten times. The chain has TRBV3-1 and TRBJ2-2; a weak D match, TRBD1 (6 bases). The CDR3 has 15 amino acids. The V and J ends lost 2 bases and 6 bases respectively, with 13 bases between them. Germline CDR1 and CDR2: LGHDT and YNNKEL (reference sequence). In DNA form, the CDR3 reads TGTGCCAGCAGCCAAAGGCAGGGGTTCTCCGGGGAGCTGTTTTTT. This translates into CASSQRQGFSGELFF. Full variable domain (outside the CDR3, taken from reference TRBV3-1 and TRBJ2-2): DTAVSQTPKYLVTQMGNDKSIKCEQNLGHDTMYWYKQDSKKFLKIMFSYNNKELIINETVPNRFSPKSPDKAHLNLHINSLELGDSAVYFCASSQRQGFSGELFFGEGSRLTVL.

At least ten counts were recorded for this clonotype. Here the CDR3 reads CASSFVPGTGELFF. For the CDR3, the DNA is TGTGCCAGCAGTTTCGTGCCGGGCACCGGGGAGCTGTTTTTT. The chain couples TRBV12-3 or TRBV12-4 to TRBJ2-2; D remains ambiguous. The CDR3 contains 14 residues. The germline V and J ends were trimmed by 3 bases and 4 bases, with 9 bases remaining between them.